This entry is about one T cell receptor (beta chain). Its antigen is not known. The CDR3 consists of 15 residues. The ends were cut back, 3 bases at V and 6 bases at J, with 15 bases in the middle. Germline lookup yields CDR1 MDHEN and CDR2 SYDVKM. The data originate from a study of metastatic and nonmetastatic thyroid tumors. Looking at the study overall: Repertoire data that came from the blood and tumor or nodule tissue of malignant and benign thyroid patients were compared.

Not a single patient had been given any form of treatment at any point before undergoing thyroid surgery. Points from the study as a whole: In blood and tumor, TCR beta diversity was reportedly significantly higher in malignant thyroid tumors than in benign nodules.

In the study's own analysis: CDR3 differences across clinicopathological groups were used to build a distant-metastasis classifier for papillary thyroid cancer. Using MiXCR, TCRdb reanalyzed the PCR reads. TCRdb, not the original authors, processed these V and J calls. This sample carries about 14,000 clones, approximately 31% of them seen once, and the ten largest clones take about a fifth. This sequence joins TRBV28 and TRBJ1-5; D perhaps matches TRBD1 (5 bases). Sequences were obtained from tumor tissue. This TCR came from a female donor with papillary thyroid cancer or a benign thyroid nodule (not recorded which). Some clones in this sample may be carry-over from other donors' samples. The CDR3 loop is CASSFREGRGQPQHF. The CDR3, as DNA: TGTGCCAGCAGTTTTCGGGAGGGGCGAGGTCAGCCCCAGCATTTT.